These 7 T cell receptor beta chains share one sample of origin, sequenced in a study of beta chain features in type 1 diabetes. The whole isolated RNA underwent reverse transcription, so sequencing captured expressed TCRB transcripts. The data were produced by immunoSEQ multiplex PCR, yet TCRdb's version contains in-frame clones alone and is incomplete. This table has 350,000 to 450,000 clones, about 15% appearing once. The sample comprised naive CD4+ T cells from blood. These receptors originate from a man between 25 and 39 years old in good health.

The rearrangement links TRBV7-3 to TRBJ2-2; TRBD2 aligns across 7 bases. V lost 3 bases to trimming and J lost 4 bases; unmatched junction nucleotides: 2. The CDR3 spans 14 residues. The germline CDR1 and CDR2 sequences are SGHTA and FQGTGA. CDR3 amino acids: CASSLVAGTGELFF. As DNA, the CDR3 is TGTGCCAGCAGCTTGGTAGCGGGCACCGGGGAGCTGTTTTTT.

This clone was seen more than once but under ten times. The rearrangement uses TRBV29-1 and TRBJ1-2; D is unclear. The CDR3 contains 14 residues. Germline assignment: CDR1 SQVTM and CDR2 ANQGSEA. Trimming removed 4 bases from V and 5 bases from J, with 17 bases in between. The CDR3 DNA follows: TGCAGCGTTGGGTTTGCAGGTATACTTTATGGCTACACCTTC. This gives the protein CSVGFAGILYGYTF.

The V call is TRBV18, the J call TRBJ2-2; D not resolved. The germline V and J ends were trimmed by 4 bases and 0 bases, with 3 bases remaining between them. CDR1 KGHSH and CDR2 LQKENI come from the germline V gene. The CDR3 length is 13 residues. The DNA for the CDR3 is TGTGCCAGCTCACAGTCGAACACCGGGGAGCTGTTTTTT. It yields the protein CASSQSNTGELFF.

This rearrangement joins TRBV4-1 to TRBJ2-3; TRBD1 might be the D (6 bases). The germline V and J ends were trimmed by 2 bases and 1 base, with 13 bases remaining between them. The CDR3 is 16 amino acids. CDR1 is MGHRA, CDR2 YSYEKL, per germline. This CDR3 is CASSQYWQGRTDTQYF. CDR3 bases: TGCGCCAGCAGCCAATATTGGCAGGGGCGCACAGATACGCAGTATTTT.

This clone was observed a handful of times. DNA for the CDR3: TGCGCCAGCAGCCATATCTCACAGAACACTGAAGCTTTCTTT. Protein product: CASSHISQNTEAFF. The gene calls are TRBV4-3 and TRBJ1-1; D remains ambiguous. CDR1 is LGHNA and CDR2 is YSLEER in the germline V gene. The CDR3 contains 14 residues. The V gene lost 3 bases and the J gene lost 1 base, with 9 bases spanning the gap.

J is TRBJ2-1 and V is TRBV9; 7 nucleotides agree with TRBD2. This CDR3 region has 16 residues. Per germline, CDR1 SGDLS and CDR2 YYNGEE. V dropped 3 bases and J dropped 3; count of bases not matched to a gene: 9. In DNA form, the CDR3 reads TGTGCCAGCAGCGCAAGTGGGCTAGCGGACTACAATGAGCAGTTCTTC. It encodes CASSASGLADYNEQFF.

The chain carries TRBV9 and TRBJ1-2; 9 bases are a match to TRBD1. Unmatched junction bases numbered 6, after V lost 4 bases and J lost 8 bases. The CDR3 is 13 amino acids. Germline V gene lookup returns CDR1 SGDLS and CDR2 YYNGEE. The CDR3 is CASSPDRGSGYTF. The DNA for the CDR3 is TGTGCCAGCAGCCCCGACAGGGGGAGCGGCTACACCTTC.